This entry lists 12 T cell receptor beta chains sequenced from one sample in a study of glioma-infiltrating T cells (dated by TCRdb to the mid-2010s). Sequencing took place on an Illumina MiSeq. The iRepertoire nested amplicon-rescue multiplex PCR (arm-PCR) platform was used to amplify TCR alpha and beta CDR3 regions from RNA. TCRdb reprocessed the public reads (quality trimming at Q25 with fastp, clone calling with MiXCR) and kept in-frame beta chains. Every entry covers one CDR3 protein and lists the most common genes and DNA from its rows. This sample comprises roughly 120,000 distinct CDR3 sequences, around 25% of them detected only once. Together, the top ten hold 35% of the sample. Sample: glioma tissue, nonneoplastic brain tissue, or PBMCs (not recorded which). The receptor source for this set is a human donor with low-grade glioma or glioblastoma, undergoing nonglioma brain surgery, or in good health (not recorded which).

This clonotype appeared many times. The gene calls are TRBV20-1 and TRBJ1-4; D unclear. V lost 6 bases, J lost 4 bases, and 12 bases lay in between. This CDR3 has 13 amino acids. Germline assignment: CDR1 DFQATT and CDR2 SNEGSKA (reference sequence). This CDR3 reads CSAKTHINEKLFF. The CDR3 DNA reads TGCAGTGCAAAGACGCATATTAATGAAAAACTGTTTTTT.

The sample holds many counts of this clonotype. The chain uses TRBV6-1 and TRBJ2-7; TRBD1 agrees at 7 bases. The CDR3 runs to 14 residues. From germline, CDR1 is MNHNS and CDR2 SASEGT. Losses at the gene ends were 6 bases for V and 0 bases for J; bases not matched to a gene: 5. The CDR3 DNA reads as TGTGCCAGCAGCAAAGACAGGGTCTCCTACGAGCAGTACTTC. This codes for CASSKDRVSYEQYF.

This clonotype turned up a few times. The chain joins TRBV5-1 to TRBJ1-1, with TRBD1 identical over 7 bases. CDR3 size: 13 residues. Trimming cost V 3 bases and J 6 bases; bases outside gene matches: 5. CDR1 SGHRS and CDR2 YFSETQ come from the germline V gene. CDR3: CASSSLGQSEAFF. The DNA of the CDR3 is TGCGCCAGCAGCTCCCTGGGACAGTCTGAAGCTTTCTTT.

This clonotype was observed at least ten times. This sequence joins TRBV11-2 and TRBJ2-7, with a possible D match to TRBD2 (6 bases). The CDR3 is 14 amino acids. Germline loops: CDR1 SGHAT, CDR2 FQNNGV. V was clipped by 5 bases and J by 2 bases, with 13 bases between them. CDR3 in DNA: TGTGCCAGCAGCCCAAGCGGGCCCCCCTACGAGCAGTACTTC. Its translation is CASSPSGPPYEQYF.

Note on this clonotype: A much larger clone sits a single nucleotide away, making a read error possible. This rearrangement joins TRBV29-1 to TRBJ2-3, with D possibly matching TRBD2 (5 bases). CDR3 size: 13 residues. V was cut by 7 bases and J by 4 bases, with 15 bases left in between. CDR1 and CDR2 from the germline V gene are SQVTM and ANQGSEA. DNA of the CDR3: TGCAGCGCTTGCGGACGTAGCGCAGATACGCAGTATTTT. Its protein product is CSACGRSADTQYF.

This clonotype was counted ten times or more. The chain recombines TRBV20-1 with TRBJ2-7; TRBD1 matches at 8 bases. There are 14 residues in the CDR3. Germline-derived CDR1 and CDR2 are DFQATT and SNEGSKA (reference sequence). With 6 bases clipped from V and 7 bases from J, the junction kept 14 bases outside the gene matches. DNA of the CDR3: TGCAGTGCGAAATCCGGGACAGGAAAAAAGGAGCAGTACTTC. Translation: CSAKSGTGKKEQYF.

This clonotype was recorded many times. This chain connects TRBV7-2 to TRBJ2-7; either TRBD1 or TRBD2 may fit D (5 bases each). The CDR3 contains 12 residues. Germline V lookup: CDR1 SGHTA, CDR2 FQGNSA. The V end was cut by 1 base, the J end by 6 bases, with 7 bases between. The CDR3 DNA sequence: TGTGCCAGCAGCTTAGTGAGGGGCGAGCAGTACTTC. This encodes CASSLVRGEQYF.

Of note for this clonotype: A much larger clone lies a single base off, so this may be a read error. The J gene is TRBJ1-2, the V gene TRBV4-1; D might be TRBD1 (6 bases). Trimming removed 0 bases at V and 8 bases at J, with 19 bases between. Germline values: CDR1 MGHRA, CDR2 YSYEKL. The CDR3 runs to 16 residues. CDR3 region: CASSQDPRGPVWGYTF. The CDR3 DNA reads TGCGCCAGCAGCCAAGATCCCAGGGGCCCTGTCTGGGGCTACACCTTC.

This clonotype was seen more than once but under ten times. One end of the junction does not line up with germline, which may come from a read error. For the CDR3, the DNA is TGTGCCAGCCCGACGGGACAGGGTGCCTACAATGGGCAGTTCTTC. Its translation: CASPTGQGAYNGQFF. The J gene is TRBJ2-1, the V gene TRBV6-4; 9 bases match TRBD1. The CDR3 contains 15 residues. Germline V gives CDR1 MRHNA, CDR2 SNTAGT.

This clonotype was found many times. The gene calls are TRBV6-1 and TRBJ2-1; 15 positions agree with TRBD2. Germline values: CDR1 MNHNS, CDR2 SASEGT. The CDR3 sequence is 15 residues long. Losses at the gene ends were 7 bases for V and 4 bases for J; bases not matched to a gene: 2. The CDR3 region is CASTGLAGGYNEQFF. As DNA, the CDR3 is TGTGCCAGCACCGGACTAGCGGGAGGGTACAATGAGCAGTTCTTC.

A few counts support this clonotype. The chain links TRBV19 to TRBJ1-6; D possibly corresponds to TRBD1 (5 bases). V gave up 7 bases and J gave up 12 bases, with 10 bases separating them. Germline V gene lookup returns CDR1 LNHDA and CDR2 SQIVND (reference sequence). The CDR3 runs 11 residues. The CDR3 sequence is CASKTTGPLHF. The CDR3 nucleotides are TGTGCCAGTAAGACTACAGGACCCCTCCACTTT.

This clonotype was counted once. This could be a read error, since a much larger clone is one nucleotide away. CDR3 coding DNA: TGTGTCATCAGGGGGGCAGGAGGAGAGACCCAGTACTTC. Translated, it gives CVIRGAGGETQYF. The chain couples TRBV10-3 to TRBJ2-5; maybe TRBD1 (7 bases). CDR1 ENHRY and CDR2 SYGVKD come from the germline V gene. The CDR3 runs to 13 residues.